This TCR beta chain comes out of a study of cytomegalovirus exposure and HLA in healthy donors. Study summary: In an early release, HLA-typed donors contributed tens of millions of unique TCR sequences. Findings and limits, study-wide: Later analysis indicated greater clonal expansion among HLA-associated TCR beta chains than among equally common other chains. Rarity held for most TCR sequences, but there were some public TCRs that occurred in many donors.

60 Vbeta and 13 Jbeta primers were used in PCR. The data were produced by immunoSEQ multiplex PCR, yet TCRdb's version contains in-frame clones alone and is incomplete. This specimen shows 150,000 to 200,000 clones; the ten leading clones hold under 2.5%. As regards this clone: Antigen unknown.

Germline trimming cut 2 bases from V and 3 bases from J; bases unmatched to any gene: 13. Germline V gene sequence: CDR1 LNHDA, CDR2 SQIVND (reference sequence). There are 18 residues in the CDR3. The chain employs TRBV19 and TRBJ2-7; 10 bases map to TRBD2. This receptor was obtained from a man aged 25-40 years in good health and CMV-seronegative. Material for sequencing was PBMCs. The CDR3 DNA reads as TGTGCCAGTAGTATAAGGACTAGCGGATTACCTCCCATCTACGAGCAGTACTTC. Encoded protein: CASSIRTSGLPPIYEQYF.